This T cell receptor beta chain was profiled in a study of cytomegalovirus exposure and HLA in healthy donors. The CDR3 has 15 residues. V trimming: 5 bases; J trimming: 0 bases; junction bases outside the gene matches: 2. CDR1 MNHNS and CDR2 SASEGT come from the germline V gene. Study conclusions and caveats: Cytomegalovirus association was assigned to about 180 TCR beta chains. Follow-up analysis found HLA locus-dependent TCR association rates, highest for DRB1 and lowest for HLA-C. In a later analysis, donors in an Asian-associated ancestry cluster reportedly had fewer N-insertions in productive TCRs than the cohort mean.

To note about this clone: Its antigen is unidentified.

PCR primers comprised 60 Vbeta and 13 Jbeta primers. Per the original methods: In a later analysis, some 80 million unique TCR beta chains included roughly 11 million shared by two or more donors. Here immunoSEQ multiplex PCR was the method, and the copy in TCRdb shows in-frame clones only, minus some. The V and J calls and the clone size are those of that table, but D and trimming were determined from the DNA. The data show under 130,000 clones, 12% seen once. This sequence joins TRBV6-1 and TRBJ2-1; TRBD1 agrees at 9 bases. This TCR came from a man in his forties in good health and CMV-seropositive. Sequences were obtained from PBMCs. The chain's CDR3 is CASSSDRGSYNEQFF. CDR3 DNA: TGTGCCAGCAGTTCGGACAGGGGCTCCTACAATGAGCAGTTCTTC.